This T cell receptor (beta chain) originates from a study of blood T cell repertoires in COVID-19. Profiling relied on immunoSEQ multiplex PCR, and the TCRdb table lists in-frame clones only, not all of them. The sample records some 300,000 clones, roughly 90% being singletons. Trimming shortened V by 6 bases and J by 2 bases, and 18 bases separated the two germline ends. The CDR3 length is 15 residues. Germline V lookup: CDR1 SGHKS, CDR2 YYEKEE (reference sequence). The V gene is TRBV5-5, the J gene TRBJ2-7; possible D gene TRBD1, 6 bases. The material sequenced was PBMCs or T cells enriched from blood (not recorded which). The sequence was collected from a woman in her twenties or thirties who had recovered from COVID-19. CDR3 protein: CASNIPATGTYEQYF. The CDR3 DNA follows: TGTGCCAGCAACATACCGGCAACAGGGACCTACGAGCAGTACTTC.